Listed below are T cell receptor beta chains from one sample, sequenced in a study of CD8 T cells in ankylosing spondylitis. TCRdb passed the 5' RACE reads through MiXCR, listing each CDR3 protein once. The sample contains tens of thousands of distinct CDR3 sequences, 6% to 8% of which appear only once. Sample: synovial fluid, either unsorted or a sorted T cell fraction (not recorded which). The receptors were sampled from a male donor with ankylosing spondylitis. The CDR3 runs from the conserved cysteine through the conserved F or W. A D gene is named only where the DNA matches it firmly. A row's size may be missing; if present it is once, few, many or a size class.

v_call	d_call	j_call	clone_size	cdr3_aa
TRBV7-9	-	TRBJ1-2	many	CASSLDINYGYTF
TRBV10-3	-	TRBJ2-3	-	CAISELGDTQYF
TRBV2	TRBD1	TRBJ2-3	few	CASSSRTGSDTQYF
TRBV5-5	-	TRBJ2-1	many	CASSLPHEQFF
TRBV28	-	TRBJ2-2	-	CASRPGNTGELFF
TRBV27	-	TRBJ2-4	many	CASSQGFFAKNIQYF
TRBV29-1	-	TRBJ1-1	many	CSVEGQNTEAFF
TRBV12-3/TRBV12-4	-	TRBJ2-4	-	CASSLVLLNIQYF
TRBV5-1	-	TRBJ1-4	few	CASTDSQNVPNEKLFF
TRBV29-1	TRBD2	TRBJ2-1	many	CSVESGRASHNEQFF
TRBV9	TRBD1	TRBJ2-7	few	CASSVETGETYEQYF
TRBV19	-	TRBJ2-7	-	CASSTQGFSYEQYF
TRBV12-3/TRBV12-4	-	TRBJ2-7	-	CASSPRGRDGWSVQYF
TRBV7-8	TRBD2	TRBJ2-7	many	CASSPGTSGGREQYF
TRBV6-5	-	TRBJ1-1	many	CASSYGGARAEAFF
TRBV30	-	TRBJ2-6	few	CAWTKRGVQTGANVLTF
TRBV6-1	-	TRBJ2-1	few	CASSEAASRSGYEQFF
TRBV7-8	-	TRBJ2-1	many	CASSLLGLRGGDEQFF
TRBV12-3/TRBV12-4	-	TRBJ1-1	few	CASGEPPGSAGNTEAFF
TRBV9	TRBD2	TRBJ2-3	-	CASSRVAGSTDTQYF
TRBV12-3/TRBV12-4	TRBD2	TRBJ2-2	many	CAGGLAGLNTGELFF
TRBV7-2	TRBD1	TRBJ2-3	many	CASSSGQGSDTQYF
TRBV4-3	TRBD2	TRBJ2-2	few	CASSQGGGSGTGELFF
TRBV7-2	TRBD1	TRBJ2-5	few	CASSRDRGRETQYF
TRBV29-1	TRBD1	TRBJ1-3	-	CSVAPLYPDRGPGNTIYF
TRBV20-1	-	TRBJ2-7	few	CSARGGPNSYEQYF
TRBV7-2	-	TRBJ2-7	many	CASSPGSGQYF
TRBV30	TRBD1	TRBJ1-1	-	CAWSSLQTGGQTEAFF
TRBV7-9	-	TRBJ2-2	many	CASSLGPHRELFF
TRBV28	-	TRBJ1-4	medium-sized	CASRRTVNEKLFF
TRBV6-2/TRBV6-3	TRBD2	TRBJ2-1	many	CASSYWRGTSGILLAYNEQFF
TRBV7-8	TRBD1	TRBJ1-1	many	CASSRLTGDMNTEAFF
TRBV2	TRBD1	TRBJ1-5	-	CASSVDRGGYLNQPQHF
TRBV7-9	-	TRBJ2-7	many	CASSPGSYEQYF
TRBV5-4	TRBD1	TRBJ2-5	many	CASSHTDRVETQYF
TRBV7-2	TRBD2	TRBJ2-3	many	CASSLPNSKTSGRVLSDTQYF
TRBV5-1	TRBD2	TRBJ2-2	few	CSSSFGGSGTGELFF
TRBV7-2	-	TRBJ2-1	few	CASIQEYFNEQFF
TRBV6-1	-	TRBJ2-7	-	CASSDGKDGALQYF